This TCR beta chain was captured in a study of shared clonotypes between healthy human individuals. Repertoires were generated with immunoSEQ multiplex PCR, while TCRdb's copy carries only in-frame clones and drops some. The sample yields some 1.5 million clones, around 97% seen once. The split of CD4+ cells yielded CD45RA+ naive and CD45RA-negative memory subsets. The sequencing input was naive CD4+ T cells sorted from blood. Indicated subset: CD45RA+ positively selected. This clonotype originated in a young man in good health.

CDR3 sequence: CASSSGKGSLYEQYF. The CDR3 DNA reads TGTGCCAGCAGTTCCGGGAAAGGTTCCCTCTACGAGCAGTACTTC. V gene TRBV27 combines with J gene TRBJ2-7; D is perhaps TRBD2 (5 bases). The V gene lost 4 bases and the J gene lost 3 bases, with 16 bases spanning the gap. From germline, CDR1 is MNHEY and CDR2 SMNVEV (reference sequence). This CDR3 has 15 residues.